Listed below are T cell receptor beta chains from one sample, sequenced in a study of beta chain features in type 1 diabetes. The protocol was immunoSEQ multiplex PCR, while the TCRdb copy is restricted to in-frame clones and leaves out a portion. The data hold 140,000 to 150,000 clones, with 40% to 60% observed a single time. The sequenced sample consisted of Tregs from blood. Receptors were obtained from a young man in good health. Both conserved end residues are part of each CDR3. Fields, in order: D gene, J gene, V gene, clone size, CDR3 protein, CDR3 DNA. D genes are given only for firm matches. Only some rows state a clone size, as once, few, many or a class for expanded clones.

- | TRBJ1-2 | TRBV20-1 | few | CSAAGNYGYTF | TGCAGTGCTGCAGGGAACTATGGCTACACCTTC
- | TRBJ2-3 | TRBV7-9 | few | CASSPYHGGDTQYF | TGTGCCAGCAGCCCCTACCACGGGGGAGATACGCAGTATTTT
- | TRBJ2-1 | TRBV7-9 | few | CASSFLQGYRLHEQFF | TGTGCCAGCAGCTTCCTACAGGGATACCGTTTACATGAGCAGTTCTTC
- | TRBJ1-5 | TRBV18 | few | CASSPRGQSNQPQHF | TGTGCCAGCTCACCCAGAGGACAGTCCAATCAGCCCCAGCATTTT
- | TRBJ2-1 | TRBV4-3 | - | CASSQDSGQYNEQFF | TGCGCCAGCAGCCAAGACTCAGGACAGTACAATGAGCAGTTCTTC
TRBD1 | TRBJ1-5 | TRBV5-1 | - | CASSFGDRDNQPQHF | TGCGCCAGCAGCTTTGGGGACAGGGACAATCAGCCCCAGCATTTT
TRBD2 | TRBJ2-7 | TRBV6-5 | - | CASTPRGGQSYEQYF | TGTGCCAGCACCCCGCGCGGGGGGCAGTCCTACGAGCAGTACTTC
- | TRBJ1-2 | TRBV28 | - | CASIPGQNYGYTF | TGTGCCAGCATCCCGGGACAAAACTATGGCTACACCTTC
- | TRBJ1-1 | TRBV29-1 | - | CSVQIALNTEAFF | TGCAGCGTCCAAATCGCGCTGAACACTGAAGCTTTCTTT
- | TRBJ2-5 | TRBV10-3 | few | CAISEYGGETQYF | TGTGCCATCAGTGAGTACGGAGGAGAGACCCAGTACTTC
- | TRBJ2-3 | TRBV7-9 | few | CASSAGFQSTDTQYF | TGTGCCAGCAGCGCGGGATTTCAAAGCACAGATACGCAGTATTTT
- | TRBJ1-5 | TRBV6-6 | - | CASLAGVNQPQHF | TGTGCCAGTCTCGCAGGGGTAAATCAGCCCCAGCATTTT
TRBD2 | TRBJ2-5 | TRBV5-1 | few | CASSFGSGKWETQYF | TGCGCCAGCAGCTTCGGTAGCGGGAAGTGGGAGACCCAGTACTTC
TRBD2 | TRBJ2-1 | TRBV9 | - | CASSEAGLSYNEQFF | TGTGCCAGCAGCGAAGCGGGGTTATCCTACAATGAGCAGTTCTTC
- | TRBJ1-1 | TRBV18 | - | CASSPGAQNTEAFF | TGTGCCAGCTCACCAGGGGCCCAGAACACTGAAGCTTTCTTT
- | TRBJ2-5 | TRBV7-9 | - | CASSSTTRGKETQYF | TGTGCCAGCAGCTCAACTACCAGGGGTAAGGAGACCCAGTACTTC
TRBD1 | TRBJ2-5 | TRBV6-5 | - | CASSYGQGRGTQYF | TGTGCCAGCAGTTACGGACAGGGGAGAGGGACCCAGTACTTC
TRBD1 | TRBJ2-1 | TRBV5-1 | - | CASSVLQGAGEQFF | TGCGCCAGCAGCGTATTACAGGGGGCGGGTGAGCAGTTCTTC
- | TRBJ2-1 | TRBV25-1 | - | CASNFVPPGSYNEQFF | TGTGCCAGCAACTTCGTACCCCCAGGGTCCTACAATGAGCAGTTCTTC
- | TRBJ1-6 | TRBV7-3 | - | CASSLTGSSYNSPLHF | TGTGCCAGCAGCCTCACAGGGAGCTCCTATAATTCACCCCTCCACTTT
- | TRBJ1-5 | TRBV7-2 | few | CASSRAGTSHQPQHF | TGTGCCAGCAGCCGGGCGGGGACCTCGCATCAGCCCCAGCATTTT
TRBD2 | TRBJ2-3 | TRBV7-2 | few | CASSPGLAGVF | TGTGCCAGCAGCCCGGGACTAGCGGGGGTGTTT
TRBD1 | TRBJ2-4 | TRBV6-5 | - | CASSYLPGQRGNIQYF | TGTGCCAGCAGTTACCTCCCGGGACAGCGCGGCAACATTCAGTACTTC
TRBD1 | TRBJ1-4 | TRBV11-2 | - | CASRLDRGYEKLFF | TGTGCCAGCAGATTGGACAGGGGTTATGAAAAACTGTTTTTT
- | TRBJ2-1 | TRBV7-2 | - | CASSLAGAYNEQFF | TGTGCCAGCAGCTTGGCGGGGGCTTACAATGAGCAGTTCTTC
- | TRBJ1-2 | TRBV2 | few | CASSDHFNYGYTF | TGTGCCAGCAGTGATCACTTTAACTATGGCTACACCTTC
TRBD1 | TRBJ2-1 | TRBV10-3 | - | CAISDWDSSYNEQFF | TGTGCCATCAGTGACTGGGACAGCTCCTACAATGAGCAGTTCTTC
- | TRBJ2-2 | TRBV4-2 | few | CASSLQGLDGGELFF | TGTGCCAGCAGCCTCCAAGGACTGGACGGCGGGGAGCTGTTTTTT
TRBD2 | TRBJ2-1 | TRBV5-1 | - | CASSFETSGRWGQFF | TGCGCCAGCAGCTTCGAGACTAGCGGGAGGTGGGGGCAGTTCTTC
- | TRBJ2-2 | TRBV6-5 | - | CASSHDRSNTGELFF | TGTGCCAGCAGCCACGACAGGAGTAACACCGGGGAGCTGTTTTTT
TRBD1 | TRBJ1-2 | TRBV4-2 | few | CASSPGTANYGYTF | TGTGCCAGCAGCCCGGGGACAGCTAACTATGGCTACACCTTC
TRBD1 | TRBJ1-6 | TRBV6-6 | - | CASSYPTGARGSPLHF | TGTGCCAGCAGTTACCCTACAGGGGCCCGGGGTTCACCCCTCCACTTT
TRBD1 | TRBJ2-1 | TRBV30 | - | CAWRHPMTGQQFF | TGTGCCTGGAGGCACCCTATGACAGGGCAGCAGTTCTTC
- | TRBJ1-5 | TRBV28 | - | CASSFSRVGTPQHF | TGTGCCAGCAGTTTTAGCAGGGTGGGTACGCCCCAGCATTTT
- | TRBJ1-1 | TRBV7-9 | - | CASSLNRATEAFF | TGTGCCAGCAGCTTAAACAGGGCCACTGAAGCTTTCTTT
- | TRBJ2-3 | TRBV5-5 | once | CASSSGEEEDTQYF | TGTGCCAGCAGCTCCGGTGAAGAAGAGGATACGCAGTATTTT
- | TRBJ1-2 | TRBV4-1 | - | CASSQGDGYTF | TGCGCCAGCAGCCAAGGCGATGGCTACACCTTC
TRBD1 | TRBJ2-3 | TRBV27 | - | CASTYRGLGDTQYF | TGTGCCAGCACCTACAGGGGGCTGGGAGATACGCAGTATTTT
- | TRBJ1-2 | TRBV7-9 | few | CASSLGQGDGYGYTF | TGTGCCAGCAGCTTAGGGCAGGGCGACGGCTATGGCTACACCTTC
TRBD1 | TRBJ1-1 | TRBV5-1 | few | CASSSWTGNTEAFF | TGCGCCAGCAGCTCCTGGACAGGCAACACTGAAGCTTTCTTT
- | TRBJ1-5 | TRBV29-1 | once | CSVAAGGNGQPQHF | TGCAGCGTGGCAGCGGGGGGCAACGGTCAGCCCCAGCATTTT
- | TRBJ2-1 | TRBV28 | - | CASSLLGREQFF | TGTGCCAGCAGTTTGTTGGGGAGGGAGCAGTTCTTC
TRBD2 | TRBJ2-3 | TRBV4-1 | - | CASSQVPAGVLDTQYF | TGCGCCAGCAGCCAAGTTCCAGCGGGGGTTTTAGATACGCAGTATTTT
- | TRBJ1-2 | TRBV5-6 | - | CASSLVVGNYGYTF | TGTGCCAGCAGCTTGGTCGTCGGGAACTATGGCTACACCTTC
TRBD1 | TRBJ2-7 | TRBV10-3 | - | CAISPGQGYEQYF | TGTGCCATCAGTCCGGGACAGGGGTACGAGCAGTACTTC
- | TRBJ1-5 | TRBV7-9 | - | CASSFQGPGDWGNQPQHF | TGTGCCAGCAGCTTTCAGGGGCCTGGGGATTGGGGCAATCAGCCCCAGCATTTT
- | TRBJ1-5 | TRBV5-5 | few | CASSRDREQPQHF | TGTGCCAGCAGCCGAGACAGAGAACAGCCCCAGCATTTT
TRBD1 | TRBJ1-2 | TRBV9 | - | CASSGPRGSRGNGYTF | TGTGCCAGCAGCGGCCCCCGGGGGAGCAGGGGGAATGGCTACACCTTC
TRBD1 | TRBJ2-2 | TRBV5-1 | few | CASSLMTGSNTGELFF | TGCGCCAGCAGCTTGATGACAGGGTCGAACACCGGGGAGCTGTTTTTT
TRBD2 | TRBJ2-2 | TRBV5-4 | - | CASSSPGGRATGELFF | TGTGCCAGCAGCTCCCCGGGCGGGAGGGCCACCGGGGAGCTGTTTTTT
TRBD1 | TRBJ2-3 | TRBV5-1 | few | CASSLGGTGTDTQYF | TGCGCCAGCAGCTTGGGGGGGACAGGCACAGATACGCAGTATTTT
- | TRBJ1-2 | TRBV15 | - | CATGGDGYTF | TGTGCCACTGGGGGCGATGGCTACACCTTC
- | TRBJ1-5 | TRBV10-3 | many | CAISDFQGPQHF | TGTGCCATCAGTGATTTTCAGGGGCCCCAGCATTTT
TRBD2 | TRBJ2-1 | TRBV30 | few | CAWSVRLAGGHEQFF | TGTGCCTGGAGTGTACGACTAGCGGGGGGCCATGAGCAGTTCTTC
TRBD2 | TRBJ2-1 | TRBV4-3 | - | CASSPLAGGLGEQFF | TGCGCCAGCAGCCCGCTAGCGGGGGGGCTGGGTGAGCAGTTCTTC